This T cell receptor beta chain was recovered during a study of blood T cell repertoires in COVID-19. As originally analysed: Estimation of nucleated cell counts relied on the amplification of reference gene primers. Clones were sequenced by immunoSEQ multiplex PCR, and TCRdb holds only the in-frame ones, with some missing. The V and J calls and clone size are taken from that table; D and trimming were inferred from the DNA. The sample lists roughly 100,000 clones; about four fifths were seen once. This CDR3 is 15 amino acids long. Losses at the gene ends were 6 bases for V and 2 bases for J; bases not matched to a gene: 4. Germline V CDR1 and CDR2: MDHEN, SYDVKM.

Sequencing was carried out using peripheral blood. This sequence joins TRBV28 and TRBJ2-1; TRBD1 agrees at 10 bases. The receptor was derived from a woman of 80 years or more with active or convalescent COVID-19. DNA for the CDR3: TGTGCCAGCAGACCCGGGACAGGGGCCTACAATGAGCAGTTCTTC. This codes for CASRPGTGAYNEQFF.